What follows are 9 T cell receptor beta chains derived from one specimen sequenced in a study of blood T cell repertoires in COVID-19. Sequencing used immunoSEQ multiplex PCR; TCRdb keeps in-frame clones, though not all of them. The sample records 87,000 or so clones, over 75% being singletons. The sample comprised peripheral blood. These receptors were obtained from a woman older than 75 with active or convalescent COVID-19.

This clone was seen just once. J is TRBJ1-4 and V is TRBV7-3; 9 bases line up with TRBD1. In germline, CDR1 is SGHTA, CDR2 FQGTGA. Trimming at V came to 5 bases and at J to 8 bases, leaving 9 bases not matched to a gene. The CDR3 loop spans 15 amino acids. This CDR3 is CASSPTGGLREKLFF. The DNA for the CDR3 is TGTGCCAGCAGCCCGACAGGGGGACTTAGGGAAAAACTGTTTTTT.

The chain couples TRBV5-4 to TRBJ2-3, with a tentative D call TRBD1 (7 bases). Between the trimmed V and J ends, which lost 0 bases and 5 bases, there was a span of 25 bases. The germline CDR1 and CDR2 sequences are SGHNT and YYREEE (reference sequence). There are 19 residues in the CDR3. CDR3 loop: CASSLDGSFGGQGGDTQYF. CDR3 bases: TGTGCCAGCAGCTTGGATGGCAGTTTCGGGGGCCAGGGGGGAGATACGCAGTATTTT.

This rearrangement joins TRBV7-8 to TRBJ1-3; D is possibly TRBD1 (6 bases). Trimming took 3 bases from V and 0 from J, leaving 15 bases between them. The germline V gene encodes CDR1 SGHVS and CDR2 FQNEAQ. This CDR3 region has 17 residues. The CDR3 DNA is TGTGCCAGCAGCTTCTATGACAGGCCCTTCTCTGGAAACACCATATATTTT. It specifies CASSFYDRPFSGNTIYF.

CDR3 in DNA: TGCGCCAGCATGCCACCGGGGGACACTGAAGCTTTCTTT. Translating gives CASMPPGDTEAFF. The chain links TRBV5-1 to TRBJ1-1; a possible D gene is TRBD1 (5 bases). The CDR3 sequence is 13 residues long. Trimming shortened V by 6 bases and J by 3 bases, and 12 bases separated the two germline ends. Germline V gene sequence: CDR1 SGHRS, CDR2 YFSETQ. Based on the CDR3 plus reference TRBV5-1 and TRBJ1-1, the full variable domain is KAGVTQTPRYLIKTRGQQVTLSCSPISGHRSVSWYQQTPGQGLQFLFEYFSETQRNKGNFPGRFSGRQFSNSRSEMNVSTLELGDSALYLCASMPPGDTEAFFGQGTRLTVV.

This clone was seen only once. The DNA for the CDR3 is TGTGCCAGCTCGGACAGGGTGGGTGAAGCTTTCTTT. Translation gives CASSDRVGEAFF. The chain links TRBV25-1 to TRBJ1-1; 8 nucleotides align to TRBD1. J gave up 7 bases and V 8 bases, and 6 bases lay outside the gene matches. The CDR3 is 12 residues long. Looked up from germline, CDR1 is MGHDK and CDR2 is SYGVNS.

The chain uses TRBV3-1 (or the pseudogene TRBV3-2) and TRBJ2-1, with TRBD2 matching over 10 bases. The CDR3 loop spans 16 amino acids. Germline CDR1 is LGHDT and CDR2 is YNNKEL (reference sequence). V was pared by 1 base and J by 8 bases, with 8 bases of the junction left unmatched. CDR3 nucleotide sequence: TGTGCCAGCAGCCAAGTACTTCTAGCGGGGGAAGATGAGCAGTTCTTC. Translation gives CASSQVLLAGEDEQFF.

The chain employs TRBV10-2 and TRBJ2-4, with 9 bases fitting TRBD2. CDR3 length: 16 residues. The V gene's germline CDR1 is WSHSY and CDR2 SAAADI. V shed 3 bases, J shed 9 bases, and the junction held 12 bases outside the gene matches. The CDR3 DNA is TGCGCCAGCAGTGAAGGCGGGAGGGCCTTCTTTAGCATTCAGTACTTC. This codes for CASSEGGRAFFSIQYF.

Here the CDR3 reads CSVAGLRNYGYTF. CDR3 sequence (DNA): TGCAGCGTTGCAGGTCTCCGGAACTATGGCTACACCTTC. The chain recombines TRBV29-1 with TRBJ1-2; the D is unclear. CDR3 length: 13 residues. V was pared by 4 bases and J by 2 bases, with 11 bases between. Per germline, CDR1 SQVTM and CDR2 ANQGSEA.

J is TRBJ1-2 and V is TRBV4-1, with TRBD1 as a possible D gene (6 bases). V dropped 3 bases and J dropped 2 bases, with 13 bases sitting between them. Germline V gene data show CDR1 as MGHRA and CDR2 as YSYEKL. CDR3 size: 15 residues. The chain's CDR3 is CASSQDPQGNYGYTF. The CDR3 coding sequence is TGCGCCAGCAGCCAGGACCCCCAGGGGAACTATGGCTACACCTTC.